This is a list of T cell receptor beta chains from one sample in a study of a mutant IDH1 vaccine in newly diagnosed glioma. Antigen specificity for these receptors is unknown. Libraries were prepared by immunoSEQ multiplex PCR; TCRdb keeps only in-frame clonotypes and omits some of them. This sample has 29,000 or so clones, with 80% found just once. The sequencing used PBMCs, collected from a glioma patient whose treatment included an IDH1 peptide vaccine. Receptors originate from a woman younger than 30 with glioma. Each CDR3 is given with its conserved first and last residue. The D gene is left open where the match is weak.

j_call d_call v_call cdr3_aa
TRBJ1-4 NA TRBV7-9 CASSLDGDLNEKLFF
TRBJ2-1 TRBD2 TRBV5-4 CASSSGLATGEQFF
TRBJ2-1 NA TRBV4-1 CASSQVTREQFF
TRBJ2-5 TRBD1 TRBV7-9 CASSSRTGGGETQYF
TRBJ2-7 TRBD1 TRBV7-2 CASSSGQGSPGEQYF
TRBJ1-5 NA TRBV19 CASSIRTNQPQHF
TRBJ2-4 NA TRBV4-1 CASSQDNRGFFLASPAIQYF
TRBJ1-1 NA TRBV5-1 CASSLGAKAGGVYTEAFF
TRBJ2-1 TRBD1 TRBV6-1 CASSDTTGLEPYNEQFF
TRBJ1-1 NA TRBV6-5 CASSLSPYTEAFF
TRBJ1-2 NA TRBV6-6 CASSGTNYGYTF
TRBJ2-7 TRBD1 TRBV29-1 CSVKTGQGYEQYF
TRBJ1-1 NA TRBV6-5 CASRGLGTEAFF
TRBJ2-5 NA TRBV5-8 CASRTGRTGQETQYF
TRBJ2-2 NA TRBV7-6 CASSLAGPGELFF
TRBJ1-1 NA TRBV9 CASSASPGNTEAFF
TRBJ2-1 TRBD2 TRBV7-2 CASSFSGREVNEQFF
TRBJ2-2 TRBD2 TRBV19 CASSIHLAGGFTGELFF
TRBJ2-1 NA TRBV27 CASSLTSVYEQFF
TRBJ2-1 NA TRBV7-2 CASSLGPGFEQFF
TRBJ2-3 NA TRBV27 CASSFLTRMDTDTQYF
TRBJ1-1 NA TRBV15 CATSRGSTGAFF
TRBJ2-5 TRBD1 TRBV5-1 CASSLGSRGLQETQYF
TRBJ2-3 NA TRBV7-2 CASSFGRPDTQYF
TRBJ1-1 NA TRBV19 CASRSIPMLNTEAFF
TRBJ1-2 TRBD1 TRBV5-1 CASSYRDRGVDGYTF
TRBJ1-2 NA TRBV6-5 CATSIGTLAGYTF
TRBJ2-1 NA TRBV15 CATSRDPGAYNEQFF
TRBJ1-4 NA TRBV6-5 CASSSFGQNEKLFF
TRBJ2-1 NA TRBV9 CASSVGLAQYNEQFF
TRBJ1-2 NA TRBV5-1 CASRRQNYGYTF
TRBJ1-3 NA TRBV30 CAWGAGNTIYF
TRBJ1-1 TRBD1 TRBV7-9 CASMAGGTMNTEAFF
TRBJ2-7 NA TRBV2 CASSVHVREQYF
TRBJ1-1 TRBD1 TRBV19 CATMPGTGTTEAFF
TRBJ2-5 NA TRBV5-1 CASNQAGVRQETQYF
TRBJ2-7 TRBD1 TRBV19 CASQDRDRLYEQYF
TRBJ1-1 TRBD1 TRBV6-5 CASRVRTGFTEAFF
TRBJ1-1 NA TRBV7-8 CASSLVEQGGGEAFF
TRBJ2-7 NA TRBV27 CASSLSTSGEEQYF
TRBJ1-1 NA TRBV4-1 CASKPAASGTEAFF
TRBJ2-5 NA TRBV5-1 CASSPSVQETQYF
TRBJ2-3 TRBD1 TRBV6-1 CASTDRVFSTDTQYF
TRBJ1-2 NA TRBV2 CASSLSYWVGDGYTF
TRBJ2-1 TRBD2 TRBV19 CASSGGPYNEQFF
TRBJ2-7 NA TRBV5-6 CASSFERLGYEQYF
TRBJ1-6 NA TRBV2 CASSEASDWDSPLHF
TRBJ1-5 NA TRBV23-1 CASSQSTQGALVHSNQPQHF
TRBJ1-3 NA TRBV18 CASSPEGGTSGNTIYF